Reported below is one T cell receptor beta chain. No antigen is known for it. The assay was immunoSEQ multiplex PCR, and TCRdb's table has in-frame clones only and misses some. This table has 95,000 to 150,000 clones, more than 85% appearing once. The data derive from a study of T cell responses to AZD1222 COVID-19 vaccine. Trimming cost V 4 bases and J 8 bases; bases outside gene matches: 7. This CDR3 has 14 amino acids. Germline V gene data show CDR1 as SGDLS and CDR2 as YYNGEE. Points from the study as a whole: Recipients of two AZD1222 doses showed rising Spike-specific TCR breadth and depth.

The genes are TRBV9 and TRBJ1-4; 8 bases are a match to TRBD1. This TCR was recovered from an adult who received the AZD1222 COVID-19 vaccine. Sequencing was performed on peripheral blood, taken 28 days after the second AZD1222 dose. The DNA of the CDR3 is TGTGCCAGCAGCTTCGGGACAGGAGGAGAAAAACTGTTTTTT. Encoded protein: CASSFGTGGEKLFF.